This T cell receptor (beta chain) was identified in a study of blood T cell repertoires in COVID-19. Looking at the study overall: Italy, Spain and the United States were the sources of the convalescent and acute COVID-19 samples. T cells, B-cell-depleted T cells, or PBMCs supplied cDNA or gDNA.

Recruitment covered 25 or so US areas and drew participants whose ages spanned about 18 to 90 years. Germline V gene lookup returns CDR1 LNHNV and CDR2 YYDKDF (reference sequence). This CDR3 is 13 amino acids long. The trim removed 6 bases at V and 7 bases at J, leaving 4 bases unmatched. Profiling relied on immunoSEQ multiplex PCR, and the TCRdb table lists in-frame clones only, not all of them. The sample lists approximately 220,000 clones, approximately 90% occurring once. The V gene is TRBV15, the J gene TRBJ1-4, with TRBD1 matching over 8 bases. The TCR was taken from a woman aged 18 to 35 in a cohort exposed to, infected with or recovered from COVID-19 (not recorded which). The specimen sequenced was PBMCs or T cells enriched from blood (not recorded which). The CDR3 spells CATRGQGSEKLFF. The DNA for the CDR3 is TGTGCCACCAGAGGACAGGGTAGTGAAAAACTGTTTTTT. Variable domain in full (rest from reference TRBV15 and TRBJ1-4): DAMVIQNPRYQVTQFGKPVTLSCSQTLNHNVMYWYQQKSSQAPKLLFHYYDKDFNNEADTPDNFQSRRPNTSFCFLDIRSPGLGDTAMYLCATRGQGSEKLFFGSGTQLSVL.